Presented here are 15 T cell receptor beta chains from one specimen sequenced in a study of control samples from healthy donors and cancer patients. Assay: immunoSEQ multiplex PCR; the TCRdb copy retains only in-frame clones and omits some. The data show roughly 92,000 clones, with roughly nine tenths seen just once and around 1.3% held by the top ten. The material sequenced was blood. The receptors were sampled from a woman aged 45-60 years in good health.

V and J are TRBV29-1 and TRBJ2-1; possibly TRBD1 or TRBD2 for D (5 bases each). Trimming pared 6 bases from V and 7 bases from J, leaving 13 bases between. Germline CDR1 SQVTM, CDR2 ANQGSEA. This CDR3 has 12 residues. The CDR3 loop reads CSVQDSQNEQFF. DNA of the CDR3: TGCAGCGTACAGGACTCACAAAATGAGCAGTTCTTC.

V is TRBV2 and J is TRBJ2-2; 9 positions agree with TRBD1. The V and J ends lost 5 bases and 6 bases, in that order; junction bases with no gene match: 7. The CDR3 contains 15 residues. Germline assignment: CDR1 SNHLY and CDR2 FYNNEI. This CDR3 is CASSPRQGGAGELFF. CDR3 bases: TGTGCCAGCAGTCCCCGACAGGGGGGGGCCGGGGAGCTGTTTTTT.

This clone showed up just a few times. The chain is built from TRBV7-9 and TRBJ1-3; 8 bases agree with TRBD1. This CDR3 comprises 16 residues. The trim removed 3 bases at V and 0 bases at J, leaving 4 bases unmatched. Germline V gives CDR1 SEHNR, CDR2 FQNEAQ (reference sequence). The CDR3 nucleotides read TGTGCCAGCAGCTTCGGTACAGGGGGCTCTGGAAACACCATATATTTT. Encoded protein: CASSFGTGGSGNTIYF. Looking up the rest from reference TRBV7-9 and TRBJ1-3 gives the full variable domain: DTGVSQNPRHKITKRGQNVTFRCDPISEHNRLYWYRQTLGQGPEFLTYFQNEAQLEKSRLLSDRFSAERPKGSFSTLEIQRTEQGDSAMYLCASSFGTGGSGNTIYFGEGSWLTVV.

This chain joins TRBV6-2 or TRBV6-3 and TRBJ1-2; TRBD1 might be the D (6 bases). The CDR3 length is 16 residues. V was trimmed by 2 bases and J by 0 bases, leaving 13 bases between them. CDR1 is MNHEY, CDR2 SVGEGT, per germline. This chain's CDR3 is CASSYEGGTANYGYTF. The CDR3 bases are TGTGCCAGCAGTTACGAGGGGGGGACGGCTAACTATGGCTACACCTTC.

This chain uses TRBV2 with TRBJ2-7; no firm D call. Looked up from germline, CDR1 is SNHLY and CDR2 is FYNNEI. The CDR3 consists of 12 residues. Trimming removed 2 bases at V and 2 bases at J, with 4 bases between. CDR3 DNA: TGTGCCAGCAGTGAAAGGGCCTACGAGCAGTACTTC. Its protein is CASSERAYEQYF. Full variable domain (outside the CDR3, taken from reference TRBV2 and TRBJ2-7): EPEVTQTPSHQVTQMGQEVILRCVPISNHLYFYWYRQILGQKVEFLVSFYNNEISEKSEIFDDQFSVERPDGSNFTLKIRSTKLEDSAMYFCASSERAYEQYFGPGTRLTVT.

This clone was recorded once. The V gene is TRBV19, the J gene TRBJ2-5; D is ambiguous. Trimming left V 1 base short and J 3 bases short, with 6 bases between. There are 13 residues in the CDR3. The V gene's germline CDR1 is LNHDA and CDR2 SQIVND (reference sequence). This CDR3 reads CASSIGREETQYF. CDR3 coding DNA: TGTGCCAGTAGTATAGGGCGCGAAGAGACCCAGTACTTC.

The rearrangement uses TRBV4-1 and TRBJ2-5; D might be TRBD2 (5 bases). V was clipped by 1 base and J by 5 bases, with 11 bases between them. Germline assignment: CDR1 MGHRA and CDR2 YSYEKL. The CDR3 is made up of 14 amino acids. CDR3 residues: CASSQGTRVETQYF. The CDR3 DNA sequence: TGCGCCAGCAGCCAAGGAACTAGAGTGGAGACCCAGTACTTC.

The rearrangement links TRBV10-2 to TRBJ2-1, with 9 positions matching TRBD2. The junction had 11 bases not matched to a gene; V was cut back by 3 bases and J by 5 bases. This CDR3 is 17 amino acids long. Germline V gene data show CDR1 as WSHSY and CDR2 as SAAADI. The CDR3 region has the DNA TGCGCCAGCAGTGAAGTTTCGGCGGGAGGGCCCCACAATGAGCAGTTCTTC. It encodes CASSEVSAGGPHNEQFF.

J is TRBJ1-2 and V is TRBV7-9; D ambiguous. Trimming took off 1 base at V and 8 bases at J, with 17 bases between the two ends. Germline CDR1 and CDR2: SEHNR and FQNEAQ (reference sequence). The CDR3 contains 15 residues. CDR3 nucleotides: TGTGCCAGCAGCTTAGAGGACCGGGGAATGAAGGGCTACACCTTC. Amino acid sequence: CASSLEDRGMKGYTF. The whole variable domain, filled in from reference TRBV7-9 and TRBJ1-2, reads DTGVSQNPRHKITKRGQNVTFRCDPISEHNRLYWYRQTLGQGPEFLTYFQNEAQLEKSRLLSDRFSAERPKGSFSTLEIQRTEQGDSAMYLCASSLEDRGMKGYTFGSGTRLTVV.

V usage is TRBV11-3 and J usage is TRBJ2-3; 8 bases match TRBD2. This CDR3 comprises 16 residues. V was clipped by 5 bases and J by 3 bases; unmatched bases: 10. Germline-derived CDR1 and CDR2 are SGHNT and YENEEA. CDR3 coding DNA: TGTGCCAGCAGCGGTAGCGGGAAGAGTAGTACAGATACGCAGTATTTT. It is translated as CASSGSGKSSTDTQYF. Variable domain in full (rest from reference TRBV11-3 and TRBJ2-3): EAGVVQSPRYKIIEKKQPVAFWCNPISGHNTLYWYLQNLGQGPELLIRYENEEAVDDSQLPKDRFSAERLKGVDSTLKIQPAELGDSAVYLCASSGSGKSSTDTQYFGPGTRLTVL.

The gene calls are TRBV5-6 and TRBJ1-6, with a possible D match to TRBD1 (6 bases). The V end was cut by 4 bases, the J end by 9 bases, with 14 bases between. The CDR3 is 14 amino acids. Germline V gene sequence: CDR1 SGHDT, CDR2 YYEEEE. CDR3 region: CASSLDRFGSPLHF. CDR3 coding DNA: TGTGCCAGCAGCCTAGACAGGTTTGGTTCACCCCTCCACTTT.

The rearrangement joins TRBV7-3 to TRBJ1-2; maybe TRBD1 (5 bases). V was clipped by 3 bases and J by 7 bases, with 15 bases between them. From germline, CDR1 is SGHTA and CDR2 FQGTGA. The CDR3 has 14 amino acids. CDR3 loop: CASSLGQGVSGYTF. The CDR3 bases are TGTGCCAGCAGCTTGGGCCAGGGTGTTAGTGGCTACACCTTC.

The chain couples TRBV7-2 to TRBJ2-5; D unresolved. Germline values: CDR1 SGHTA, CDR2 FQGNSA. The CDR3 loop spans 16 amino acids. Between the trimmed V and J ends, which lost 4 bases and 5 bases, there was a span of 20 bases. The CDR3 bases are TGTGCCAGCAGCTCAAACCTCGGGTCTCTGGGGGAGACCCAGTACTTC. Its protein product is CASSSNLGSLGETQYF.

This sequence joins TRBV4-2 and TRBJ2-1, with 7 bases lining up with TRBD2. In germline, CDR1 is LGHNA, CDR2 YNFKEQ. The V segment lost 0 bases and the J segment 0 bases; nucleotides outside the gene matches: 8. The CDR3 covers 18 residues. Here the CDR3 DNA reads TGTGCCAGCAGCCAAGATCTCCCTAGCGGAAGCTCCTACAATGAGCAGTTCTTC. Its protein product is CASSQDLPSGSSYNEQFF.

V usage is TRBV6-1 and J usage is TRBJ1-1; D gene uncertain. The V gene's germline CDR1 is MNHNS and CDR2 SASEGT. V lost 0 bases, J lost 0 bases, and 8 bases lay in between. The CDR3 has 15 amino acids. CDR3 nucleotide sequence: TGTGCCAGCAGTGAAGCGGTGGGTTTGAACACTGAAGCTTTCTTT. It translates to CASSEAVGLNTEAFF.